This TCR beta chain was obtained from a study of T cell responses to AZD1222 COVID-19 vaccine. Study details: Second-dose intervals near 4 or 12 weeks were combined. Whole-study results and caveats: Just 5 to 7 people given AZD1222 tested seropositive at baseline.

As regards this clone: Its antigen is unknown.

Generated by immunoSEQ multiplex PCR, the TCRdb table keeps only in-frame clones and is missing some. The table includes over 130,000 clones, 85% to 90% detected once. V was pared by 5 bases and J by 7 bases, with 8 bases of the junction left unmatched. The CDR3 sequence is 15 residues long. Per germline, CDR1 SGHTA and CDR2 FQGNSA. This sequence joins TRBV7-2 and TRBJ2-1, with TRBD2 matching 10 bases. This TCR was sampled from an adult in good health. The sequencing used peripheral blood, collected on day 0 of AZD1222 vaccination. The CDR3 loop reads CASSLTSGQGNEQFF. DNA of the CDR3: TGTGCCAGCAGCCTGACTAGCGGGCAGGGGAATGAGCAGTTCTTC.